This entry describes one TCR beta chain. In TCRdb, the 5' RACE reads were re-called with MiXCR into one record per CDR3 protein. Of roughly 630,000 distinct CDR3 sequences in the sample, just over 7% were seen once. These data come from a study of identical twins. Looked up from germline, CDR1 is SGHTA and CDR2 is FQGNSA. The CDR3 consists of 15 residues. Trimming at V came to 5 bases and at J to 4 bases, leaving 6 bases not matched to a gene. These same data were also listed under a study on yellow fever vaccine responses in identical twins.

The origin of this receptor is a woman aged 18-29 years in good health. The source material was PBMCs. The chain has TRBV7-2 and TRBJ2-1; 9 bases are a match to TRBD2. The CDR3 sequence is CASSRAGGAYNEQFF. CDR3 sequence (DNA): TGTGCCAGCAGCCGGGCGGGAGGGGCGTACAATGAGCAGTTCTTC.